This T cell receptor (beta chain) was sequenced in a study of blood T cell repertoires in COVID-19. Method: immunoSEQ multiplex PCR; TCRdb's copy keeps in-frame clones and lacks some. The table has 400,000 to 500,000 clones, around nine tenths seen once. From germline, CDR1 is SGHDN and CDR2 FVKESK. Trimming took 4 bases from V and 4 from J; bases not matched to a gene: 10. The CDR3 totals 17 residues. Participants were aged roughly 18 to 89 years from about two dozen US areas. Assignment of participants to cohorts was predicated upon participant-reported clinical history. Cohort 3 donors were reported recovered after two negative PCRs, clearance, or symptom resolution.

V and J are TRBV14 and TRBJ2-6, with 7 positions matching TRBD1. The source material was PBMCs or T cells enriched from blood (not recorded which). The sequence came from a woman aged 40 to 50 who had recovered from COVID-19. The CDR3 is CASSPWQGVSGANVLTF. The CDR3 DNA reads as TGTGCCAGCAGCCCCTGGCAGGGGGTTTCCGGGGCCAACGTCCTGACTTTC.